These T cell receptor beta chains were read from a single sample in a study of T cell repertoires in cytomegalovirus infection. These TCRs are of unknown antigen specificity. TCRdb used MiXCR to reprocess the reads, holding one entry per CDR3 protein. This table holds about 770,000 distinct CDR3 sequences, just under 30% found once. Sequenced material: cultured CD8+ T cells from PBMCs, taken from culture after CMV antigen stimulation. All receptors come from a human donor in good health (CMV status not recorded). Some clones in this sample may be carry-over from other donors' samples. CDR3s include the opening cysteine and the closing phenylalanine or tryptophan. A D gene is named only where the DNA matches it firmly. Only part of the rows carry a size: once, few, many, or a class if the clone is expanded.

-,-,TRBV19,TRBJ1-6,TGTGCCACTTCCAGGCCACCCCTCCACTTT,CATSRPPLHF
many,TRBD1,TRBV7-9,TRBJ2-3,TGTGCCAGCAGCTCCGGACAGGCGAGCACAGATACGCAGTATTTT,CASSSGQASTDTQYF
few,-,TRBV6-1,TRBJ1-1,TGTGCCAGCAGTGAGACGAGGTGGGCGGCGAACACTGAAGCTTTCTTT,CASSETRWAANTEAFF
few,-,TRBV14,TRBJ2-3,TGTGCCAGCAGCCAAGATCTGGAAGATACGCAGTATTTT,CASSQDLEDTQYF
few,TRBD1,TRBV10-3,TRBJ2-1,TGTGCCATCAGTGAAAGGGACAGGGACTACAATGAGCAGTTCTTC,CAISERDRDYNEQFF
few,-,TRBV12-3/TRBV12-4,TRBJ2-2,TGTGCCAGCGCCGCAGGGTTCACCGGGGAGCTGTTTTTT,CASAAGFTGELFF
few,-,TRBV11-3,TRBJ2-3,TGTGCCAGCAGCTTAAGGGGGGACTTATCAGATACGCAGTATTTT,CASSLRGDLSDTQYF
-,TRBD2,TRBV6-1,TRBJ2-3,TGTGCCAGCTTCAGCGGGGGAGGCGATACGCAGTATTTT,CASFSGGGDTQYF
few,TRBD2,TRBV27,TRBJ2-2,TGTGCCAGCAGTCCAGGAACCTTTGGCCTAGCGGAAGGGGAGCTGTTTTTT,CASSPGTFGLAEGELFF
-,TRBD2,TRBV7-2,TRBJ2-1,TGTGCCAGCAGCCCTGGGACTAGCGGGGCGCCTGGGGTAGATGAGCAGTTCTTC,CASSPGTSGAPGVDEQFF
-,-,TRBV10-3,TRBJ2-1,TGTGCCATCGGTTTGGAGGGGGCAAGGGGCAATGAGCAGTTCTTC,CAIGLEGARGNEQFF
-,TRBD1,TRBV7-9,TRBJ1-1,TGTGCCAAGCAGGGGGGGAACCTTGAAGCTTTCTTT,CAKQGGNLEAFF
many,-,TRBV7-6,TRBJ1-2,TGTGCCAGCAGCTTAGACGGGAACTATGGCTACACCTTC,CASSLDGNYGYTF
many,-,TRBV7-6,TRBJ1-4,TGTGCCAGCAGCCCCCAGGTGGGTGAAAAACTGTTTTTT,CASSPQVGEKLFF
-,-,TRBV4-2,TRBJ2-1,TGTGCCAGCAGGGTACGGGACTCTTCCTACAATGAGCAGTTCTTC,CASRVRDSSYNEQFF
few,TRBD1,TRBV7-9,TRBJ1-1,TGTGCCAGCAGCGAGGTGAGGACAGGGGGCCCTTCTGAAGCTTTCTTT,CASSEVRTGGPSEAFF
once,-,TRBV11-2,TRBJ1-1,TGTGCCAGCAGCCCCGCTAAGGTCTCTGAAGCTTTCTTT,CASSPAKVSEAFF
few,-,TRBV7-2,TRBJ2-7,TGTGCCAGCAGCTTTTTTCCGGACAGAACAGTCGAGCAGTACTTC,CASSFFPDRTVEQYF
-,-,TRBV7-9,TRBJ2-3,TGTGCCAGCCCCCGTAGGGGGGGCCACACAGATACGCAGTATTTT,CASPRRGGHTDTQYF
-,TRBD1,TRBV27,TRBJ2-2,TGTGCCAGCACGGCCGGGACAGAGTACACCGGGGAGCTGTTTTTT,CASTAGTEYTGELFF
-,-,TRBV6-1,TRBJ2-3,TGTGCCAGCAGCCAGGGCTTCACAGATACGCAGTATTTT,CASSQGFTDTQYF
many,TRBD1,TRBV7-9,TRBJ2-7,TGTGCCAGCAGTCCGGACAGGGCCGAGCAGTACTTC,CASSPDRAEQYF
-,TRBD1,TRBV24-1,TRBJ2-3,TGTGCCACCAGTGAGTCCCAGGGGGTCCGCACAGATACGCAGTATTTT,CATSESQGVRTDTQYF
few,TRBD1,TRBV10-3,TRBJ1-2,TGTGCCATCACCGGGGACAGGGGGCTTAACTATGGCTACACCTTC,CAITGDRGLNYGYTF
once,-,TRBV4-1,TRBJ1-4,TGCGCCAGCAGCCGAACCCACAGCGCGGCTAATGAAAAACTGTTTTTT,CASSRTHSAANEKLFF
-,-,TRBV5-5,TRBJ1-3,TGTGCCAGCAGCATCGACAGGACTGGAAACACCATATATTTT,CASSIDRTGNTIYF
-,-,TRBV5-5,TRBJ1-5,TGTGCCAGCAGCTTGACAGGGACGGAGGATCAGCCCCAGCATTTT,CASSLTGTEDQPQHF
once,-,TRBV6-2/TRBV6-3,TRBJ2-1,TGTGCCAGCAGTTACTCGCTCGGGGGAAAGAATGAGCAGTTCTTC,CASSYSLGGKNEQFF
few,-,TRBV7-9,TRBJ2-3,TGTGCCAGCAGCTCGGAGACTAGCACAGATACGCAGTATTTT,CASSSETSTDTQYF
many,-,TRBV7-8,TRBJ2-7,TGTGCCAGCAGCTCCCGGGACCCAAACGGGGGGCAGTACTTC,CASSSRDPNGGQYF
many,TRBD1,TRBV7-9,TRBJ1-2,TGTGCCAGCAGCTCAGCCGGGACAGGGTCCTCTAACTATGGCTACACCTTC,CASSSAGTGSSNYGYTF
-,-,TRBV15,TRBJ2-5,TGTGCCACCAGCAGCGAACAGGCTCTCCGGGTGGAGACCCAGTACTTC,CATSSEQALRVETQYF
-,-,TRBV20-1,TRBJ1-4,TGCAGTGTCAGAGGCCCCCCACACTCCGCAACTAATGAAAAACTGTTTTTT,CSVRGPPHSATNEKLFF
-,-,TRBV7-6,TRBJ1-4,TGTGCCAGCAGCAAAACCCCAGGAACCTTTAATGAAAAACTGTTTTTT,CASSKTPGTFNEKLFF
-,TRBD1,TRBV12-3/TRBV12-4,TRBJ1-5,TGTGCCAGCAGTTTACCAGGACAGGGGGCGAACAATCAGCCCCAGCATTTT,CASSLPGQGANNQPQHF
few,-,TRBV7-2,TRBJ1-1,TGTGCCAGCAGCCCCCTAGCGACCAATCCTGAAGCTTTCTTT,CASSPLATNPEAFF
-,TRBD2,TRBV7-2,TRBJ2-3,TGTGCCAGCAGCCTTGGACTAGAGCCAGATACGCAGTATTTT,CASSLGLEPDTQYF
few,-,TRBV19,TRBJ1-1,TGTGCCAGTAGTATAGATCATTTGGTGGGGGACCCTGAAGCTTTCTTT,CASSIDHLVGDPEAFF